The 31 T cell receptor beta chains below come from one sample, sequenced in a study of shared clonotypes between healthy human individuals (dated by TCRdb to about 2020). The library was prepared using the immunoSEQ multiplex PCR assay. The table comes from immuneACCESS by way of TCRdb, which keeps in-frame sequences with V and J called. Part of the clones is missing from these tables; in studies checked, under half for an unresolved V gene and the rest for unknown reasons. The sample table shows over a million clones, and 95% to 97% are seen once. Approximately 1% of the sample goes to the ten largest clones. Sequencing used naive CD4+ T cells sorted from blood. Explained via the paper, the cell subset or site label denotes: CD45RA+ positively selected. The receptors were sampled from a man younger than 45 in good health.

The chain is built from TRBV27 and TRBJ1-1; D remains ambiguous. This CDR3 has 13 residues. V was pared by 1 base and J by 4 bases, with 7 bases between. CDR1 is MNHEY and CDR2 is SMNVEV in the germline V gene (reference sequence). In nucleotides, the CDR3 is TGTGCCAGCAGTTTATTGGAAAGCACTGAAGCTTTCTTT. Translation: CASSLLESTEAFF.

The J gene is TRBJ2-7, the V gene TRBV5-1; 8 positions match TRBD1. V lost 2 bases to trimming and J lost 2 bases; unmatched junction nucleotides: 9. CDR3 length equals 16 residues. Per the germline V gene, CDR1 is SGHRS and CDR2 is YFSETQ. CDR3 DNA: TGCGCCAGCAGCTTAAGCGCCGGGACAGGAACCTACGAGCAGTACTTC. Protein: CASSLSAGTGTYEQYF.

V gene TRBV5-6 combines with J gene TRBJ2-7; TRBD1 or TRBD2 may be the D gene (5 bases each). CDR1 and CDR2 (germline): SGHDT, YYEEEE. The CDR3 length is 15 residues. V dropped 1 base and J dropped 2 bases, with 13 bases sitting between them. The CDR3: CASSLWGPGTYEQYF. CDR3 in DNA: TGTGCCAGCAGCTTGTGGGGCCCGGGAACCTACGAGCAGTACTTC.

The chain employs TRBV5-1 and TRBJ2-3; 8 nucleotides align to TRBD1. This CDR3 is built from 15 residues. Germline V gene sequence: CDR1 SGHRS, CDR2 YFSETQ. J was trimmed by 2 bases and V by 1 base; bases with no gene match: 3. CDR3 amino acids: CASSLTGGNTDTQYF. CDR3 DNA sequence: TGCGCCAGCAGCTTGACAGGGGGGAACACAGATACGCAGTATTTT.

Concerning this clone itself: Within the sample, other DNA sequences also encode this same CDR3. V is TRBV6-1 and J is TRBJ2-1; no definite D call. Trimming left V 1 base short and J 4 bases short, with 5 bases between. Germline values: CDR1 MNHNS, CDR2 SASEGT. CDR3 length: 13 amino acids. CDR3 sequence reads: CASSEVGYNEQFF. The CDR3 region has the DNA TGTGCCAGCAGTGAAGTTGGTTACAATGAGCAGTTCTTC.

The rearrangement uses TRBV6-1 and TRBJ1-1, with D unclear. Germline V gene sequence: CDR1 MNHNS, CDR2 SASEGT. The V and J ends lost 1 base and 1 base respectively, with 7 bases between them. There are 14 residues in the CDR3. CDR3 sequence reads: CASSEVAGNTEAFF. CDR3 nucleotides: TGTGCCAGCAGTGAAGTGGCAGGGAACACTGAAGCTTTCTTT.

V usage is TRBV5-1 and J usage is TRBJ2-7; D gene unclear. The CDR3 has 12 residues. CDR1 and CDR2 from the germline V gene are SGHRS and YFSETQ. V was pared by 3 bases and J by 4 bases, with 8 bases between. The CDR3 protein is CASSSAMYEQYF. CDR3 coding DNA: TGCGCCAGCAGCTCCGCCATGTACGAGCAGTACTTC.

The gene calls are TRBV7-9 and TRBJ2-5, with TRBD2 identical over 13 bases. V lost 4 bases, J lost 1 base, and 3 bases stayed unmatched. Germline values: CDR1 SEHNR, CDR2 FQNEAQ (reference sequence). The CDR3 loop spans 16 amino acids. CDR3 in DNA: TGTGCCAGCAGCTATGGGACTAGCGGGACCCAAGAGACCCAGTACTTC. Translating gives CASSYGTSGTQETQYF. The full variable domain, with the rest looked up from reference TRBV7-9 and TRBJ2-5, is DTGVSQNPRHKITKRGQNVTFRCDPISEHNRLYWYRQTLGQGPEFLTYFQNEAQLEKSRLLSDRFSAERPKGSFSTLEIQRTEQGDSAMYLCASSYGTSGTQETQYFGPGTRLLVL.

The chain has TRBV28 and TRBJ2-5; no clear D gene. The CDR3 sequence is 13 residues long. The germline V gene encodes CDR1 MDHEN and CDR2 SYDVKM. Trimming stripped 2 bases from V and 3 bases from J, with 7 bases between. The CDR3 region has the DNA TGTGCCAGCAGTTTAACCACAGAAGAGACCCAGTACTTC. It is translated as CASSLTTEETQYF.

A word on this clone: Other DNA sequences in the sample encode the same CDR3. The V gene is TRBV11-2, the J gene TRBJ2-3; no clear D. V lost 1 base and J lost 3, with 5 bases in between. Germline lookup yields CDR1 SGHAT and CDR2 FQNNGV. The CDR3 is made up of 13 amino acids. This chain's CDR3 is CASSLGRTDTQYF. The CDR3 DNA sequence: TGTGCCAGCAGCTTAGGGCGGACAGATACGCAGTATTTT.

V usage is TRBV27 and J usage is TRBJ2-7; TRBD1 might be the D (7 bases). The germline V gene has CDR1 MNHEY and CDR2 SMNVEV (reference sequence). Trimming removed 5 bases from V and 2 bases from J, with 13 bases in between. The CDR3 length is 14 residues. The CDR3 loop reads CASSHQGGPYEQYF. As DNA, the CDR3 is TGTGCCAGCAGTCATCAGGGGGGCCCCTACGAGCAGTACTTC.

This chain connects TRBV11-2 to TRBJ2-7; a weak D match, TRBD1 (6 bases). The ends were cut back, 6 bases at V and 0 bases at J, with 12 bases in the middle. The CDR3 runs 14 residues. Germline CDR1 is SGHAT and CDR2 is FQNNGV. The CDR3 spells CASSQTGSSYEQYF. DNA for the CDR3: TGTGCCAGCAGTCAAACAGGGAGCTCCTACGAGCAGTACTTC.

About this clone: Other DNA variants within this sample encode the same CDR3. This rearrangement joins TRBV28 to TRBJ2-7; possible D gene TRBD2, 5 bases. Trimming pared 2 bases from V and 6 bases from J, leaving 5 bases between. The CDR3 spans 11 residues. Per germline, CDR1 MDHEN and CDR2 SYDVKM. The CDR3 is CASSLGGEQYF. CDR3 DNA: TGTGCCAGCAGTTTAGGAGGCGAGCAGTACTTC.

V usage is TRBV30 and J usage is TRBJ2-3; D call uncertain. V was shortened by 2 bases and J by 4 bases, with 7 bases between the two germline ends. Germline V gene data show CDR1 as GTSNPN and CDR2 as SVGIG (reference sequence). CDR3 size: 12 residues. CDR3 sequence (DNA): TGTGCCTGGAGTTCAGACGCAGATACGCAGTATTTT. Amino acids: CAWSSDADTQYF.

This sequence joins TRBV29-1 and TRBJ1-2; 7 bases fit TRBD1. This CDR3 comprises 13 residues. Germline V CDR1 and CDR2: SQVTM, ANQGSEA. Trimming removed 0 bases from V and 7 bases from J; junction bases left unmatched: 5. CDR3 region: CSVEDDRARGYTF. The DNA for the CDR3 is TGCAGCGTTGAAGACGACAGGGCCCGTGGCTACACCTTC.

Notes on this clone: The sample contains more than one DNA sequence encoding this CDR3. The rearrangement links TRBV7-2 to TRBJ1-5; D is undetermined. Germline values: CDR1 SGHTA, CDR2 FQGNSA. The CDR3 spans 13 residues. V dropped 5 bases and J dropped 2 bases, with 7 bases sitting between them. The CDR3 loop reads CASSGQGNQPQHF. CDR3 sequence (DNA): TGTGCCAGCAGCGGGCAGGGCAATCAGCCCCAGCATTTT.

The chain has TRBV30 and TRBJ1-1, with D uncertain. V dropped 2 bases and J dropped 3 bases, with 10 bases sitting between them. Per the germline V gene, CDR1 is GTSNPN and CDR2 is SVGIG (reference sequence). This CDR3 spans 13 amino acids. As DNA, the CDR3 is TGTGCCTGGAGTCTACTCTTGGACACTGAAGCTTTCTTT. Translation gives CAWSLLLDTEAFF.

The chain uses TRBV29-1 and TRBJ2-1, with 14 bases matching TRBD2. V shed 7 bases and J 9 bases; nucleotides not matched to a gene: 8. Looked up from germline, CDR1 is SQVTM and CDR2 is ANQGSEA. This CDR3 is built from 14 residues. The CDR3 sequence: CSAAGTSGSSEQFF. The CDR3 nucleotides read TGCAGCGCTGCCGGGACTAGCGGGAGCAGTGAGCAGTTCTTC.

Turning to this clone: The same CDR3 arises from other DNA sequences in this sample as well. V gene TRBV5-1 combines with J gene TRBJ2-3; no clear D. The germline gives CDR1 SGHRS, CDR2 YFSETQ. There are 12 residues in the CDR3. Trimming shortened V by 0 bases and J by 6 bases, and 5 bases separated the two germline ends. The CDR3: CASSLVSDTQYF. In DNA form, the CDR3 reads TGCGCCAGCAGCTTGGTTTCTGATACGCAGTATTTT.

In the case of this clone: This same CDR3 is encoded by further DNA sequences in the sample. The chain uses TRBV5-1 and TRBJ2-7; 8 bases map to TRBD2. Trimming removed 4 bases from V and 2 bases from J; junction bases left unmatched: 2. Germline V CDR1 and CDR2: SGHRS, YFSETQ. The CDR3 runs to 13 residues. The CDR3 DNA follows: TGCGCCAGCAGCCCCGGGGGGGCCTACGAGCAGTACTTC. Translated: CASSPGGAYEQYF.

This clone was recorded a few times. The rearrangement joins TRBV7-2 to TRBJ1-4; D not resolved. With 5 bases removed from V and 7 bases from J, the gap between germline ends came to 11 bases. The CDR3 covers 13 residues. Germline values: CDR1 SGHTA, CDR2 FQGNSA. CDR3 region: CASSPIRGEKLFF. The CDR3 DNA follows: TGTGCCAGCAGCCCGATCCGGGGTGAAAAACTGTTTTTT. Complete variable domain (other parts from reference TRBV7-2 and TRBJ1-4): GAGVSQSPSNKVTEKGKDVELRCDPISGHTALYWYRQSLGQGLEFLIYFQGNSAPDKSGLPSDRFSAERTGGSVSTLTIQRTQQEDSAVYLCASSPIRGEKLFFGSGTQLSVL.

The rearrangement uses TRBV4-1 and TRBJ2-7, with 10 bases aligning to TRBD1. From germline, CDR1 is MGHRA and CDR2 YSYEKL. The CDR3 consists of 16 residues. The trim removed 3 bases at V and 0 bases at J, leaving 5 bases unmatched. This chain's CDR3 is CASSHATGGSSYEQYF. The CDR3 coding sequence is TGCGCCAGCAGCCACGCGACAGGGGGCAGCTCCTACGAGCAGTACTTC.

The chain carries TRBV25-1 and TRBJ1-1, with TRBD1 matching over 7 bases. The CDR3 extends over 16 amino acids. Unmatched junction bases numbered 12, after V lost 5 bases and J lost 3 bases. Germline V lookup: CDR1 MGHDK, CDR2 SYGVNS. This chain's CDR3 is CASSKAGTERDTEAFF. CDR3 DNA sequence: TGTGCCAGCAGTAAAGCCGGGACAGAGCGTGACACTGAAGCTTTCTTT.

The chain uses TRBV6-1 and TRBJ2-3; 8 bases align to TRBD2. The CDR3 runs to 14 residues. CDR1 is MNHNS, CDR2 SASEGT, per germline. V was clipped by 4 bases and J by 3 bases; unmatched bases: 3. The CDR3 DNA follows: TGTGCCAGCAGTGCCGCGGGAGGTACAGATACGCAGTATTTT. Its protein product is CASSAAGGTDTQYF.

The rearrangement joins TRBV2 to TRBJ2-3; D assignment may be TRBD1 or TRBD2 (6 bases each). The CDR3 loop spans 16 amino acids. The ends were cut back, 6 bases at V and 4 bases at J, with 20 bases in the middle. Germline CDR1 is SNHLY and CDR2 is FYNNEI. CDR3 nucleotides: TGTGCCAGCAGCAAGAGGGGGGCCCTAGGCTCAGATACGCAGTATTTT. Its translation is CASSKRGALGSDTQYF. Using reference TRBV2 and TRBJ2-3 for the parts outside the CDR3, the full variable domain is EPEVTQTPSHQVTQMGQEVILRCVPISNHLYFYWYRQILGQKVEFLVSFYNNEISEKSEIFDDQFSVERPDGSNFTLKIRSTKLEDSAMYFCASSKRGALGSDTQYFGPGTRLTVL.

The chain links TRBV9 to TRBJ2-7, with 9 nucleotides matching TRBD1. The CDR3 sequence is 13 residues long. CDR1 is SGDLS and CDR2 is YYNGEE in the germline V gene. The junction had 1 base not matched to a gene; V was cut back by 4 bases and J by 2 bases. This chain's CDR3 is CASSRTGAYEQYF. CDR3 sequence (DNA): TGTGCCAGCAGCAGGACAGGGGCCTACGAGCAGTACTTC.

This chain links TRBV4-3 with TRBJ2-7; D unclear. V dropped 4 bases and J dropped 7 bases, with 14 bases sitting between them. The CDR3 is made up of 13 amino acids. Per germline, CDR1 LGHNA and CDR2 YSLEER. CDR3 in DNA: TGCGCCAGCAGCCGGACCCTCTACTGGGAGCAGTACTTC. Its protein product is CASSRTLYWEQYF.

The chain joins TRBV29-1 to TRBJ2-7; 7 bases agree with TRBD2. Germline V gene sequence: CDR1 SQVTM, CDR2 ANQGSEA. This CDR3 is built from 14 residues. J gave up 3 bases and V 4 bases, and 9 bases lay outside the gene matches. CDR3 DNA sequence: TGCAGCGTTGCAATCGGACTAGGTGACTACGAGCAGTACTTC. The encoded protein is CSVAIGLGDYEQYF.

With respect to this clone: This sample includes further DNA sequences coding for the same CDR3. The chain couples TRBV27 to TRBJ2-2; TRBD2 matches at 8 bases. Germline V gene data show CDR1 as MNHEY and CDR2 as SMNVEV (reference sequence). The CDR3 runs 16 residues. J gave up 9 bases and V 5 bases, and 14 bases lay outside the gene matches. This chain's CDR3 is CASSTGTSGMARELFF. The CDR3 bases are TGTGCCAGCAGTACAGGGACTAGTGGGATGGCCAGGGAGCTGTTTTTT.

The rearrangement uses TRBV28 and TRBJ2-7; TRBD1 is a possible D gene (6 bases). The CDR3 sequence is 20 residues long. Germline V lookup: CDR1 MDHEN, CDR2 SYDVKM. V dropped 4 bases and J dropped 0 bases, with 28 bases sitting between them. CDR3 region: CASSSPRAGVGERSSYEQYF. The DNA of the CDR3 is TGTGCCAGCAGTTCCCCCAGGGCAGGGGTCGGCGAGAGGAGCTCCTACGAGCAGTACTTC. Filled out from reference TRBV28 and TRBJ2-7, the complete variable domain reads DVKVTQSSRYLVKRTGEKVFLECVQDMDHENMFWYRQDPGLGLRLIYFSYDVKMKEKGDIPEGYSVSREKKERFSLILESASTNQTSMYLCASSSPRAGVGERSSYEQYFGPGTRLTVT.

The rearrangement links TRBV29-1 to TRBJ2-5; D may be TRBD1 or TRBD2 (6 bases each). Trimming shortened V by 3 bases and J by 5 bases, and 13 bases separated the two germline ends. The CDR3 covers 13 residues. The germline CDR1 and CDR2 sequences are SQVTM and ANQGSEA. CDR3 nucleotide sequence: TGCAGCGTTGATGGGGGGCGAGGGGAGACCCAGTACTTC. Residues: CSVDGGRGETQYF.